This T cell receptor (beta chain) was profiled in a study of T cell responses to AZD1222 COVID-19 vaccine. Libraries were prepared by immunoSEQ multiplex PCR; TCRdb keeps only in-frame clonotypes and omits some of them. Of around 78,000 clones listed, roughly nine tenths are singletons. Study-wide results and caveats: None of the repertoires were sampled until the peak T cell response had passed.

A word on this clone: Its specificity is unknown.

Trimming cost V 3 bases and J 4 bases, with 14 bases left between them. The CDR3 covers 15 residues. Germline V gene sequence: CDR1 KGHDR, CDR2 SFDVKD. This sequence was found in an adult who received the AZD1222 COVID-19 vaccine. Sequencing used peripheral blood, obtained 28 days after the second AZD1222 dose. The chain recombines TRBV24-1 with TRBJ1-1; D is perhaps TRBD1 (5 bases). CDR3 nucleotides: TGTGCCACCAGTGATGGGGGATCGGTACGCACTGAAGCTTTCTTT. This encodes CATSDGGSVRTEAFF.